This record covers a single T cell receptor (beta chain). Its antigen is unknown. The germline V and J ends were trimmed by 7 bases and 8 bases, with 18 bases remaining between them. The germline gives CDR1 SNHLY, CDR2 FYNNEI. There are 15 residues in the CDR3. The assay was immunoSEQ multiplex PCR, and TCRdb's table has in-frame clones only and misses some. Of under 150,000 clones in the sample, more than 90% are singletons; the top ten hold more than 0.95%. The source of the sample is a study of T cell responses to AZD1222 COVID-19 vaccine. Whole-study results and caveats: The donor cohort was predominantly white British with a female majority, and clonal diversity may have been underestimated. Seropositive status at baseline applied to only a handful of AZD1222 recipients. Reports indicate that nearly half of spike-specific TCRs are directed at unmutated variant regions. Among vaccine-associated CD4 TCRs, coverage spanned spike, with dominance at 160-218 and 743-854.

The sequence came from an adult who received the AZD1222 COVID-19 vaccine. The sample consisted of peripheral blood, taken 28 days after the second AZD1222 dose. This chain joins TRBV2 and TRBJ1-6; TRBD1 is a possible D gene (5 bases). The DNA of the CDR3 is TGTGCCAGCACTAAGACAGAGGCCCCTTATTCACCCCTCCACTTT. It is translated as CASTKTEAPYSPLHF.